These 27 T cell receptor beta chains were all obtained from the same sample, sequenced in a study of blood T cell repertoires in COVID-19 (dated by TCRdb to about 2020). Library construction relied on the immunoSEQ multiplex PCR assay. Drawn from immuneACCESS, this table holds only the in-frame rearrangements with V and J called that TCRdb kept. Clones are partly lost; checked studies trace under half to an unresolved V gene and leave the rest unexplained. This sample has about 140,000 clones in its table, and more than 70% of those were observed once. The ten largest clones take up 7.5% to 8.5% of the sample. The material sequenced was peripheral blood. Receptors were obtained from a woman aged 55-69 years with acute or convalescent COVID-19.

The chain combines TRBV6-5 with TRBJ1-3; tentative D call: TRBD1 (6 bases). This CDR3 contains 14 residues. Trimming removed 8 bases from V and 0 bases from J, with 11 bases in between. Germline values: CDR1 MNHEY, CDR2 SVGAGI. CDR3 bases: TGTGCCAGCGGGGGCCGGCCCTCTGGAAACACCATATATTTT. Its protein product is CASGGRPSGNTIYF.

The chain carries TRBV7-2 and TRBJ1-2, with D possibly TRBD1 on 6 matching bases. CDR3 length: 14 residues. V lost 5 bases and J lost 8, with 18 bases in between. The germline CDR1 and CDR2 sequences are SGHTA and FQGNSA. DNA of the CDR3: TGTGCCAGCAGCCCCCCAATGGGGGCGAGGGGCTACACCTTC. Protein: CASSPPMGARGYTF. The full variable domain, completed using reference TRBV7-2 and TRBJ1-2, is GAGVSQSPSNKVTEKGKDVELRCDPISGHTALYWYRQSLGQGLEFLIYFQGNSAPDKSGLPSDRFSAERTGGSVSTLTIQRTQQEDSAVYLCASSPPMGARGYTFGSGTRLTVV.

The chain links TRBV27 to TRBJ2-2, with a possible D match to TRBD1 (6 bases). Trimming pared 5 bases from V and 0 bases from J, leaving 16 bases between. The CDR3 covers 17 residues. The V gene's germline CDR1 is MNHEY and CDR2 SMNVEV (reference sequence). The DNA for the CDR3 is TGTGCCAGCAGTATCACGGGACACCTCGCGAACACCGGGGAGCTGTTTTTT. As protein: CASSITGHLANTGELFF.

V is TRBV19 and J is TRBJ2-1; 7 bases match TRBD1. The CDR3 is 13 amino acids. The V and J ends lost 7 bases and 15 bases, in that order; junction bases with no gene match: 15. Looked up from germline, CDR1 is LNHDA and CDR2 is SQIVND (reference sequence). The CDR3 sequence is CASTSDRVGSMFF. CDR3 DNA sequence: TGTGCCAGTACCTCAGACAGGGTGGGTTCGATGTTCTTC.

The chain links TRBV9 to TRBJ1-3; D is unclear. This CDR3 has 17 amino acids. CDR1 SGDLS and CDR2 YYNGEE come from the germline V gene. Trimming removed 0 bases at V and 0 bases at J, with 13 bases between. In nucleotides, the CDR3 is TGTGCCAGCAGCGTAGATTCGAACAGTTACTCTGGAAACACCATATATTTT. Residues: CASSVDSNSYSGNTIYF.

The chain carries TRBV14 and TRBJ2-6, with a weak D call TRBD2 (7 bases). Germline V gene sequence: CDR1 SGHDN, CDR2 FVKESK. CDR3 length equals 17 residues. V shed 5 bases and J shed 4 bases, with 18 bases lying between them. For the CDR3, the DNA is TGTGCCAGCAGCTGGGGGGGGCCCATAGCCGGGGCCAACGTCCTGACTTTC. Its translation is CASSWGGPIAGANVLTF.

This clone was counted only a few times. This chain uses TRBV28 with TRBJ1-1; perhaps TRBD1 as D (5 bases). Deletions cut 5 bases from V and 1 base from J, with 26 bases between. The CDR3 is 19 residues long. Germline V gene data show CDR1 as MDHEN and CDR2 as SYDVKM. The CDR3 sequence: CASSTGTVISLRWNTEAFF. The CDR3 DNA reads TGTGCCAGCAGTACCGGGACTGTCATTTCTTTAAGGTGGAACACTGAAGCTTTCTTT.

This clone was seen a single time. CDR3 residues: CASSLALGTAEETQYF. The CDR3 region has the DNA TGTGCCAGCAGCTTAGCCCTTGGGACAGCTGAAGAGACCCAGTACTTC. The gene calls are TRBV11-3 and TRBJ2-5, with 7 positions matching TRBD1. CDR3 size: 16 residues. The germline gives CDR1 SGHNT, CDR2 YENEEA. V lost 1 base to trimming and J lost 3 bases; unmatched junction nucleotides: 8.

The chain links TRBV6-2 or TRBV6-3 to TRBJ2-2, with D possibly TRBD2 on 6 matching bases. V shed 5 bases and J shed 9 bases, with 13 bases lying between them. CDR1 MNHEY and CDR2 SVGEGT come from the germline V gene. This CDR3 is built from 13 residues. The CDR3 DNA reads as TGTGCCAGCAGTCCCCAGACTAGTTGGGAGCTGTTTTTT. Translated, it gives CASSPQTSWELFF.

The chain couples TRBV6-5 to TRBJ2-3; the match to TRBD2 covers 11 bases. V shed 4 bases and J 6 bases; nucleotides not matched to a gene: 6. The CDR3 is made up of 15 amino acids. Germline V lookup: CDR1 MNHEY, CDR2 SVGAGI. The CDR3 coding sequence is TGTGCCAGCAGTTTAGCGGGGGGGCGTCGGGATACGCAGTATTTT. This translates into CASSLAGGRRDTQYF.

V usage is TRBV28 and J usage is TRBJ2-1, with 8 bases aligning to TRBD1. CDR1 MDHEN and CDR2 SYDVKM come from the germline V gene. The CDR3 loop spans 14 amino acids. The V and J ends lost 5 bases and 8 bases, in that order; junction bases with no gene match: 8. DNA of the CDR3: TGTGCCAGCAGTACTCCGGACAGGGTCGATGAGCAGTTCTTC. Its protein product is CASSTPDRVDEQFF.

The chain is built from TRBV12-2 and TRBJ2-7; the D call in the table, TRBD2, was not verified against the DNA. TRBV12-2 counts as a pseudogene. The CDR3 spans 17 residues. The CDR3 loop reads CASRSLLAGCPSYEQYF. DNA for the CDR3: TGTGCAAGTCGCTCTTTACTAGCGGGGTGTCCTTCCTACGAGCAGTACTTC.

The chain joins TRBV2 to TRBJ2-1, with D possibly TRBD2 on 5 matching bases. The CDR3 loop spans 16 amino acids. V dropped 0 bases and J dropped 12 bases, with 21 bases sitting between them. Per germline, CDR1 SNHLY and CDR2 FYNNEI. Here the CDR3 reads CASSEAAAGRHFAQFF. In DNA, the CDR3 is TGTGCCAGCAGTGAAGCAGCGGCAGGCAGACATTTCGCGCAGTTCTTC.

CDR3 DNA sequence: TGTGCCACCAGTGGGGCTAGCGGGGAACATGGGGATACGCAGTATTTT. Its protein is CATSGASGEHGDTQYF. V gene TRBV24-1 combines with J gene TRBJ2-3, with TRBD2 matching over 9 bases. Germline values: CDR1 KGHDR, CDR2 SFDVKD. V was clipped by 5 bases and J by 6 bases; unmatched bases: 11. This CDR3 is built from 16 residues.

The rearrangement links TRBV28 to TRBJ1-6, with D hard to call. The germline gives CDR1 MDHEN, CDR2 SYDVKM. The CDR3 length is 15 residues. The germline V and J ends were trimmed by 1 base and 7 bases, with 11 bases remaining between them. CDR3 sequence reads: CASSLLPSMNSPLHF. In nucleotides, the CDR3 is TGTGCCAGCAGTTTATTACCCAGTATGAATTCACCCCTCCACTTT.

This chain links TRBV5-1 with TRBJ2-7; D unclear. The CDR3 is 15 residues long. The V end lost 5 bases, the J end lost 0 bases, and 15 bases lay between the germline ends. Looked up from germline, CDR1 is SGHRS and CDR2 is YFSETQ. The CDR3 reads CASRLNIGDSYEQYF. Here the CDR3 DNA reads TGCGCCAGCAGGCTCAACATCGGAGACTCCTACGAGCAGTACTTC. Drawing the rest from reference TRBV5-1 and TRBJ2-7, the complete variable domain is KAGVTQTPRYLIKTRGQQVTLSCSPISGHRSVSWYQQTPGQGLQFLFEYFSETQRNKGNFPGRFSGRQFSNSRSEMNVSTLELGDSALYLCASRLNIGDSYEQYFGPGTRLTVT.

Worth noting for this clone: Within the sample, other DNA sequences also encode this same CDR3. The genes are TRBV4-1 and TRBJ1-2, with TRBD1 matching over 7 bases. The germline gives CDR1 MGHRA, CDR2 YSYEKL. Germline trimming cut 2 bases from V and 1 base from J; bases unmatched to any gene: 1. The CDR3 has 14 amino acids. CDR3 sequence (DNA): TGCGCCAGCAGCCAAACAGGGGATAACTATGGCTACACCTTC. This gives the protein CASSQTGDNYGYTF.

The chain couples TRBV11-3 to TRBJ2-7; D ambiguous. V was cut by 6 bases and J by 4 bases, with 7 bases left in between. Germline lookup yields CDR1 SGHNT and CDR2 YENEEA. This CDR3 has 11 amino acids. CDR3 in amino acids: CASRLKYEQYF. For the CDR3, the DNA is TGTGCCAGCAGACTAAAATACGAGCAGTACTTC.

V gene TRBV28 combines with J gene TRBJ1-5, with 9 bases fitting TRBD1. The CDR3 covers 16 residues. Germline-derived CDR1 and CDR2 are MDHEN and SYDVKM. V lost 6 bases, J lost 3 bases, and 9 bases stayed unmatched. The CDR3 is CASRAFGTGYNQPQHF. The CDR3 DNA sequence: TGTGCCAGCAGAGCTTTCGGGACAGGGTACAATCAGCCCCAGCATTTT.

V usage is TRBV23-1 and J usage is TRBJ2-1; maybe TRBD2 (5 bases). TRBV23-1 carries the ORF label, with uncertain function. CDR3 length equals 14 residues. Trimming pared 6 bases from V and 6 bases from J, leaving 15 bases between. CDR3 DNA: TGCGCCAGCAGCCCTCTACTAGAGGTCAATGAGCAGTTCTTC. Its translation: CASSPLLEVNEQFF.

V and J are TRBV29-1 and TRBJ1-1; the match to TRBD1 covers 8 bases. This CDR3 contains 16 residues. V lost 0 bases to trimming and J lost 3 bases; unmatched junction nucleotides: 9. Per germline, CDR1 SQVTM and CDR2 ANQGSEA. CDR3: CSVEDRGDRGYTEAFF. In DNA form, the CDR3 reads TGCAGCGTTGAAGATCGAGGAGACAGGGGATACACTGAAGCTTTCTTT.

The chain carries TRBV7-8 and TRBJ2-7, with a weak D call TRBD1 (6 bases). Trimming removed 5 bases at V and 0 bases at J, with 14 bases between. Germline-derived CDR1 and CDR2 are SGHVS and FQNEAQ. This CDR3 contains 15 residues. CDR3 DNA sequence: TGTGCCAGCAGCGAACACAGGGTCAGCTCCTACGAGCAGTACTTC. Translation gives CASSEHRVSSYEQYF.

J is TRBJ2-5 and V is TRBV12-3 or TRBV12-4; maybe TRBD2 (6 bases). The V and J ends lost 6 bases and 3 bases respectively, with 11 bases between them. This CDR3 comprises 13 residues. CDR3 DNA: TGTGCCAGCAGGACTAGTTTCAAAGAGACCCAGTACTTC. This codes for CASRTSFKETQYF.

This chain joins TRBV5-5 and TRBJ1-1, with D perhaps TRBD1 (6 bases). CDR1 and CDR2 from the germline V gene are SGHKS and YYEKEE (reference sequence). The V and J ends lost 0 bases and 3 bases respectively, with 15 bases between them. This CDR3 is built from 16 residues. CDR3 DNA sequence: TGTGCCAGCAGCTTGGCCAGTGGCAGGGGCTACACTGAAGCTTTCTTT. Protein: CASSLASGRGYTEAFF.

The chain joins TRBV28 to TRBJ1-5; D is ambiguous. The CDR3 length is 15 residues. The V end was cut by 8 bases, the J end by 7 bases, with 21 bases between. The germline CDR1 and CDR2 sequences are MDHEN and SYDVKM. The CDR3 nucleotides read TGTGCCAGCCATTCCTCCCAGGCTGGAGGGCAGCCCCAGCATTTT. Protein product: CASHSSQAGGQPQHF.

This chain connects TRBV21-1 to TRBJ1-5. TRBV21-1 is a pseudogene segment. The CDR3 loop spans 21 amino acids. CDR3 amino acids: CASSKDEPGGPGVNSNQPQHF. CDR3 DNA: TGTGCCAGCAGCAAAGACGAGCCTGGAGGGCCCGGCGTGAATAGCAATCAGCCCCAGCATTTT.

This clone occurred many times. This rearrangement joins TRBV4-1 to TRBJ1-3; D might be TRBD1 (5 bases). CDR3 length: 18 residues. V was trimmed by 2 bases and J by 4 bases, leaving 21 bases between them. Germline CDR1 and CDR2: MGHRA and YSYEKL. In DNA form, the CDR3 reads TGCGCCAGCAGCCAACCGGTCCTGGGGGGGGTAGCGGGAAACACCATATATTTT. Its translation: CASSQPVLGGVAGNTIYF.